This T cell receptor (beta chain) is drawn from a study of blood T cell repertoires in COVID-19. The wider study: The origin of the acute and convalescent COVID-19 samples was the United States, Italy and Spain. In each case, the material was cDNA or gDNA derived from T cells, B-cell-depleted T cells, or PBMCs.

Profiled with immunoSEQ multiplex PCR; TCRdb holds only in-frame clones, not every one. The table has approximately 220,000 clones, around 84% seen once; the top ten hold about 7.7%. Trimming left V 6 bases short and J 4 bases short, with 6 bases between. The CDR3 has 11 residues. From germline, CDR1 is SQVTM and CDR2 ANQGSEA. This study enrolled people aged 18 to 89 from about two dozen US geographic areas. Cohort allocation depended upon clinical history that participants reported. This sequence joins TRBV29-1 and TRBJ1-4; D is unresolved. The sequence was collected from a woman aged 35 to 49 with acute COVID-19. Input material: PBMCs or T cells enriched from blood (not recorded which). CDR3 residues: CSVPLNEKLFF. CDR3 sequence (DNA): TGCAGCGTCCCACTTAATGAAAAACTGTTTTTT.